One and the same sample provided the 17 T cell receptor beta chains below, sequenced in a study of T cell repertoires in cytomegalovirus infection (dated by TCRdb to about 2019). The run used an Illumina HiSeq 1500. TCRdb reprocessing: public reads trimmed at Q25 with fastp, clones called with MiXCR, in-frame beta chains kept. Rows with a matching CDR3 protein are joined into one entry that keeps the most common DNA and genes. This sample is represented by 250,000 to 350,000 distinct CDR3 sequences; about 23% of them were singletons. The top ten clones comprise more than 11% of the sample. Sequenced material: PBMCs. The receptors originated from a human donor in good health (CMV status not recorded). Some clones in this sample may be carry-over from other donors' samples.

This clonotype has just a few counts. The chain has TRBV5-4 and TRBJ2-7, with D tentatively TRBD2 (6 bases). CDR3 length: 15 amino acids. Trimming shortened V by 4 bases and J by 4 bases, and 18 bases separated the two germline ends. Germline CDR1 is SGHNT and CDR2 is YYREEE (reference sequence). CDR3 protein: CASSRPEEGGYEQYF. Written as DNA, the CDR3 is TGTGCCAGCAGCAGACCCGAGGAGGGCGGATACGAGCAGTACTTC.

At least ten counts were recorded for this clonotype. V and J are TRBV28 and TRBJ2-1, with 10 nucleotides matching TRBD2. This CDR3 is 10 amino acids long. Germline lookup yields CDR1 MDHEN and CDR2 SYDVKM. The CDR3 sequence: CRSGRDEQFF. The DNA of the CDR3 is TGTAGAAGCGGGAGGGATGAGCAGTTCTTC.

The chain uses TRBV7-6 and TRBJ1-1, with 7 bases that match TRBD1. V lost 6 bases to trimming and J lost 6 bases; unmatched junction nucleotides: 10. The CDR3 consists of 14 residues. Germline V lookup: CDR1 SGHVS, CDR2 FNYEAQ. The CDR3 spells CASRGQEGSAEAFF. The CDR3, as DNA: TGTGCCAGCAGAGGACAGGAGGGGTCAGCTGAAGCTTTCTTT.

The table lists this clonotype with many counts. V is TRBV12-3 or TRBV12-4 and J is TRBJ1-1, with 7 bases that match TRBD1. CDR3 size: 14 residues. Trimming took 6 bases from V and 4 from J; bases not matched to a gene: 8. CDR3 residues: CASSGQVLGTEAFF. The DNA for the CDR3 is TGTGCCAGCAGCGGACAGGTGCTGGGCACTGAAGCTTTCTTT.

In its sample, this clonotype was seen a few times. At one end, the junction sequence differs from germline, possibly due to a read error. The genes are TRBV5-3 and TRBJ2-6; the D is unclear. TRBV5-3 has ORF status, its function being uncertain. This CDR3 region has 15 residues. The CDR3 region has the DNA TGTGCCAGCAGCTTCCGGGTCTCTGGGGCCAACGTCCTGACTTTC. This translates into CASSFRVSGANVLTF.

In this sample, this clonotype turned up a few times. CDR3 sequence reads: CASSDRSPNQPQHF. As DNA, the CDR3 is TGTGCCAGCAGTGACCGCAGCCCCAATCAGCCCCAGCATTTT. The chain is built from TRBV2 and TRBJ1-5; D is ambiguous. CDR1 and CDR2 (germline): SNHLY, FYNNEI. The CDR3 length is 14 residues. Deletions cut 3 bases from V and 3 bases from J, with 9 bases between.

This clonotype was counted ten times or more. The rearrangement links TRBV12-3 or TRBV12-4 to TRBJ1-1; D ambiguous. This CDR3 region has 14 residues. The V end lost 3 bases, the J end lost 2 bases, and 10 bases lay between the germline ends. The CDR3 sequence is CASSFAAGNTEAFF. DNA of the CDR3: TGTGCCAGCAGTTTTGCAGCCGGAAACACTGAAGCTTTCTTT.

The rearrangement links TRBV2 to TRBJ2-3, with TRBD2 matching over 8 bases. The CDR3 covers 14 residues. Losses at the gene ends were 6 bases for V and 4 bases for J; bases not matched to a gene: 6. Germline loops: CDR1 SNHLY, CDR2 FYNNEI. CDR3 region: CASRMGAGADTQYF. The DNA for the CDR3 is TGTGCCAGCAGGATGGGAGCGGGGGCAGATACGCAGTATTTT.

This clonotype has more than one count but fewer than ten. The chain employs TRBV6-2 or TRBV6-3 and TRBJ2-2; perhaps D is TRBD1 or TRBD2 (5 bases each). V lost 8 bases and J 3 bases, leaving 13 bases between the germline ends. Germline CDR1 is MNHEY and CDR2 is SVGEGT. This CDR3 comprises 14 residues. DNA for the CDR3: TGTGCCAGCGGCGCCGGGACCTACACCGGGGAGCTGTTTTTT. Translation gives CASGAGTYTGELFF.

This clonotype was seen more than once but under ten times. The rearrangement links TRBV7-8 to TRBJ2-5, with TRBD1 matching 9 bases. Germline trimming cut 1 base from V and 5 bases from J; bases unmatched to any gene: 11. Germline loops: CDR1 SGHVS, CDR2 FQNEAQ. The CDR3 extends over 17 amino acids. The CDR3 loop reads CASSLGTGASGRETQYF. The CDR3 region has the DNA TGTGCCAGCAGCTTAGGGACAGGGGCTTCGGGTCGGGAGACCCAGTACTTC.

The chain employs TRBV12-3 or TRBV12-4 and TRBJ2-1; TRBD2 matches at 9 bases. V lost 5 bases and J lost 5; bases outside the gene matches: 7. The CDR3 has 15 amino acids. CDR3 in DNA: TGTGCCAGCAGTCTCGCTAGCGGGGCCGACAATGAGCAGTTCTTC. It codes for CASSLASGADNEQFF.

This chain connects TRBV5-6 to TRBJ1-5; D is perhaps TRBD1 (5 bases). This CDR3 is 16 amino acids long. V gave up 4 bases and J gave up 0 bases, with 14 bases separating them. Germline CDR1 reads SGHDT; CDR2 reads YYEEEE. CDR3 coding DNA: TGTGCCAGCAGCAACTCAGGGTCCTATAGCAATCAGCCCCAGCATTTT. Translating it yields CASSNSGSYSNQPQHF.

The genes are TRBV10-3 and TRBJ1-4; possible D gene TRBD1, 5 bases. The CDR3 has 15 amino acids. The germline V and J ends were trimmed by 3 bases and 5 bases, with 13 bases remaining between them. The germline V gene encodes CDR1 ENHRY and CDR2 SYGVKD. The CDR3 reads CAISDRRVSNEKLFF. In DNA form, the CDR3 reads TGTGCCATCAGTGATCGCAGGGTTTCAAATGAAAAACTGTTTTTT.

This clonotype was found a few times. This rearrangement joins TRBV11-2 to TRBJ1-5; no definite D call. This CDR3 is built from 14 residues. The V and J ends lost 0 bases and 4 bases respectively, with 7 bases between them. CDR1 and CDR2 (germline): SGHAT, FQNNGV. DNA of the CDR3: TGTGCCAGCAGCTTAGATCTACGGAATCAGCCCCAGCATTTT. As protein: CASSLDLRNQPQHF. The variable domain in full, completed from reference TRBV11-2 and TRBJ1-5, reads EAGVAQSPRYKIIEKRQSVAFWCNPISGHATLYWYQQILGQGPKLLIQFQNNGVVDDSQLPKDRFSAERLKGVDSTLKIQPAKLEDSAVYLCASSLDLRNQPQHFGDGTRLSIL.

The chain combines TRBV6-6 with TRBJ2-1; D may match TRBD1 or TRBD2 (5 bases each). Germline V CDR1 and CDR2: MNHNY, SVGAGI (reference sequence). The germline V and J ends were trimmed by 6 bases and 8 bases, with 11 bases remaining between them. This CDR3 contains 12 residues. The CDR3, as DNA: TGTGCCAGCAGCGGGGCCGGTTATGAGCAGTTCTTC. It is translated as CASSGAGYEQFF.

This clonotype was found many times. This chain joins TRBV7-2 and TRBJ1-4; D is ambiguous. The germline V gene encodes CDR1 SGHTA and CDR2 FQGNSA. The CDR3 contains 13 residues. Trimming stripped 3 bases from V and 6 bases from J, with 8 bases between. CDR3 in amino acids: CASSFRVDEKLFF. In nucleotides, the CDR3 is TGTGCCAGCAGCTTCCGGGTGGATGAAAAACTGTTTTTT.

This clonotype was observed a handful of times. Germline is not matched at one junction end, which may reflect a read error. The CDR3, as DNA: TGTGCCAGCAGCTTAGCTCGGGATCTTACCGGGCTTAACACTGAAGCTTTCTTT. This gives the protein CASSLARDLTGLNTEAFF. The rearrangement links TRBV12-3 or TRBV12-4 to TRBJ1-1, with unresolved D. This CDR3 region has 18 residues.